Included here is one TCR beta chain sequence, with context. The sample originates from a study of shared clonotypes between healthy human individuals. Produced via immunoSEQ multiplex PCR; TCRdb's table is partial and in-frame only. The data show some 2.1 million clones, with 85% to 95% seen just once and more than 0.95% held by the top ten. Positively selected for CCR7, the CD45RO-negative cells used as naive CD8 cells excluded terminally differentiated effector memory CD45RA+ cells. Sequencing used naive CD8+ T cells sorted from blood. This TCR came from a man younger than 30 in good health.

In DNA, the CDR3 is TGTGCCAGCAGCCCCACGGACCCGCCAGACAATGAGCAGTTCTTC. Translating gives CASSPTDPPDNEQFF. The V and J genes are TRBV7-8 and TRBJ2-1; D is undetermined. Trimming cost V 5 bases and J 5 bases, with 16 bases left between them. This CDR3 region has 15 residues. The germline CDR1 and CDR2 sequences are SGHVS and FQNEAQ.